This T cell receptor beta chain was retrieved from a study of T cells in Graves' hyperthyroidism and ophthalmopathy. Amplification targeted TCR beta CDR3 regions from RNA transcripts. With the HTBI primer set, the TCR CDR3 went through a first round of RT-PCR. TCRdb called the multiplex PCR reads again in MiXCR, with one record for every CDR3 protein. The sample consists of fewer than 450,000 distinct CDR3 sequences, around 15% of them appearing once. The sample holds many counts of this clonotype. The V gene lost 3 bases and the J gene lost 3 bases, with 15 bases spanning the gap. Germline-derived CDR1 and CDR2 are DFQATT and SNEGSKA (reference sequence). The CDR3 runs to 15 residues.

The TCR was taken from a woman aged 60-70 years with Graves' ophthalmopathy. Sequencing was done on a sample of blood. J is TRBJ1-5 and V is TRBV20-1, with unresolved D. The CDR3: CSARDDKRHNQPQHF. The CDR3 nucleotides are TGCAGTGCTAGGGACGACAAAAGGCACAATCAGCCCCAGCATTTT.